The entry below describes one T cell receptor beta chain. The target antigen is unknown. The source of the sample is a study of T cell responses to AZD1222 COVID-19 vaccine. Measured with immunoSEQ multiplex PCR; TCRdb has only the in-frame clones, and not every one. The top ten clones hold over 7.5% of a sample with tens of thousands of clones, approximately 89% of them seen once. V shed 3 bases and J shed 0 bases, with 8 bases lying between them. Germline-derived CDR1 and CDR2 are KGHSH and LQKENI. This CDR3 comprises 14 residues. Broader study findings: Repertoires were sampled only after the peak T cell response. Donors in the cohort were predominantly white British and more often female, and clonal diversity was possibly underestimated. Rises in breadth and depth of Spike-specific TCRs came after two AZD1222 doses. Seropositive AZD1222 recipients at baseline numbered only five or six.

The genes are TRBV18 and TRBJ1-1; D ambiguous. The receptor comes from an adult who received the AZD1222 COVID-19 vaccine. Sequenced here: peripheral blood, sampled 28 days after the second AZD1222 dose. CDR3 nucleotide sequence: TGTGCCAGCTCACCTTCGGGGATGAACACTGAAGCTTTCTTT. Amino acids: CASSPSGMNTEAFF.